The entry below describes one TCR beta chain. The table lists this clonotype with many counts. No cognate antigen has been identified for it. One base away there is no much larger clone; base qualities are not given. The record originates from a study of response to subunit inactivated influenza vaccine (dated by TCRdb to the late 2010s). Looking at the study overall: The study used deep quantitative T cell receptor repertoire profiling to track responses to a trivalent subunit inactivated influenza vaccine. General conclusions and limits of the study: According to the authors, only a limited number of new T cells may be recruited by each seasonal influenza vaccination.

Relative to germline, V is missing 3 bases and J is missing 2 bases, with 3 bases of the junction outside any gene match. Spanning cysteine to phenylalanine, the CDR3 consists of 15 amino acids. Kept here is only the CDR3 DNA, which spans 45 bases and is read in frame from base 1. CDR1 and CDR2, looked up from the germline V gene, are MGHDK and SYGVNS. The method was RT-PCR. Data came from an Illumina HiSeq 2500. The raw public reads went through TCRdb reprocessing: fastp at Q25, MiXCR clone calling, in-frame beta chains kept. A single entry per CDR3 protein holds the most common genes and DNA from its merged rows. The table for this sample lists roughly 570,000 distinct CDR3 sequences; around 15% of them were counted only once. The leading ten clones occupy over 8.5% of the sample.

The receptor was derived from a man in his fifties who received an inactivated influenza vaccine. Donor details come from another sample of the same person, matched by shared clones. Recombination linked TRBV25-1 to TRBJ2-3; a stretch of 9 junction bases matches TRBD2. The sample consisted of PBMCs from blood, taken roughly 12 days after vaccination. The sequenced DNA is TGTGCCAGCAGTGACAGCGGGAGGATCACAGATACGCAGTATTTT. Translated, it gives CASSDSGRITDTQYF. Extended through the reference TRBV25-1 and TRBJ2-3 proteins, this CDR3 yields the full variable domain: EADIYQTPRYLVIGTGKKITLECSQTMGHDKMYWYQQDPGMELHLIHYSYGVNSTEKGDLSSESTVSRIRTEHFPLTLESARPSHTSQYLCASSDSGRITDTQYFGPGTRLTVL.